This T cell receptor (beta chain) was sequenced in a study of T cells in Graves' hyperthyroidism and ophthalmopathy. This CDR3 is 15 amino acids long. Trimming took off 7 bases at V and 5 bases at J, with 20 bases between the two ends. The TCR beta CDR3 regions underwent amplification using RNA transcripts as the source. TCR CDR3 regions were first amplified by RT-PCR with HTBI primers. From the multiplex PCR reads, TCRdb called clonotypes with MiXCR, one entry per CDR3 protein. The table records 300,000 to 450,000 distinct CDR3 sequences, roughly 12% of them present only once. This clonotype was picked up many times.

This clonotype was obtained from a man aged 30 to 45 with Graves' hyperthyroidism that later progressed to Graves' ophthalmopathy. The V gene is TRBV12-3 or TRBV12-4, the J gene TRBJ2-5; D call uncertain. The source material was blood. CDR3 in DNA: TGTGCCAGCAATACACTGGCGGCGGACGGGGAGACCCAGTACTTC. Protein product: CASNTLAADGETQYF.